Each of the 3 T cell receptor beta chains below was sequenced from the same sample in a study of OX40 agonist ivuxolimab in advanced cancers. Sequencing was performed with immunoSEQ multiplex PCR; in TCRdb, only in-frame clones are kept and a portion is missing. The table has over 150,000 clones, roughly 94% seen once. The source material was CD4+ or CD8+ T cells sorted from blood, sampled in a trial of the OX40 agonist ivuxolimab. The receptors come from an adult with an advanced solid tumor such as melanoma, head and neck, liver or kidney cancer.

The chain is built from TRBV2 and TRBJ2-1; D is unresolved. CDR1 and CDR2 (germline): SNHLY, FYNNEI. The ends were cut back, 7 bases at V and 5 bases at J, with 18 bases in the middle. The CDR3 contains 15 residues. The CDR3 DNA reads as TGTGCCAGCACCTCGGTGTGGGTAGCACACAATGAGCAGTTCTTC. Translated: CASTSVWVAHNEQFF.

V is TRBV9 and J is TRBJ2-3, with D possibly being TRBD1 (6 bases). Trimming stripped 3 bases from V and 3 bases from J, with 17 bases between. The germline V gene encodes CDR1 SGDLS and CDR2 YYNGEE. CDR3 length: 16 residues. The CDR3 DNA follows: TGTGCCAGCAGCGAGCCCCTACAGGGAAGGACAGATACGCAGTATTTT. Amino acids: CASSEPLQGRTDTQYF.

The chain has TRBV13 and TRBJ2-7; the match to TRBD2 covers 9 bases. V was clipped by 5 bases and J by 6 bases; unmatched bases: 14. This CDR3 is 16 amino acids long. CDR1 and CDR2 (germline): PRHDT, FYEKMQ (reference sequence). CDR3 nucleotides: TGTGCCAGCAGCGGATCGGGACTAGCCGGGGGTGGCGAGCAGTACTTC. It specifies CASSGSGLAGGGEQYF. Full variable domain (outside the CDR3, taken from reference TRBV13 and TRBJ2-7): AAGVIQSPRHLIKEKRETATLKCYPIPRHDTVYWYQQGPGQDPQFLISFYEKMQSDKGSIPDRFSAQQFSDYHSELNMSSLELGDSALYFCASSGSGLAGGGEQYFGPGTRLTVT.